The T cell receptor (beta chain) under discussion was sequenced for a study of shared clonotypes between healthy human individuals. Across the study: Each donor had three CD4 naive, three CD4 memory, two CD8 naive and one CD8 memory plate.

Terminally differentiated effector memory CD45RA+ cells were left out of the naive CD8 fraction, which was CD45RO-negative and positively selected for CCR7. V gave up 2 bases and J gave up 3 bases, with 14 bases separating them. The length of the CDR3 is 15 residues. Germline V gene lookup returns CDR1 MGHRA and CDR2 YSYEKL. Replicate PCRs from sorted subsets contained approximately 200 ng DNA, which is some 32,000 T cell genomes. Produced via immunoSEQ multiplex PCR; TCRdb's table is partial and in-frame only. This table has approximately 810,000 clones, roughly 92% appearing once. The origin of this receptor is a man aged 25 to 40 in good health. Source material: naive CD8+ T cells sorted from blood. V and J are TRBV4-1 and TRBJ2-7; D might be TRBD1 (5 bases). CDR3: CASSQLLGPHYEQYF. DNA for the CDR3: TGCGCCAGCAGCCAACTCTTGGGGCCTCACTACGAGCAGTACTTC.